A selection of T cell receptor beta chains follows, all from one sample in a study of blood T cell repertoires in COVID-19. The data were produced by immunoSEQ multiplex PCR, yet TCRdb's version contains in-frame clones alone and is incomplete. This table has about 480,000 clones, approximately 87% appearing once. Sequenced input: PBMCs or T cells enriched from blood (not recorded which). These receptors were collected from a woman aged 35 to 49 who had recovered from COVID-19. The CDR3 runs from the conserved cysteine through the conserved F or W. A D gene is named only where the DNA matches it firmly. Some rows mark clone size as missing; the rest say once, few, many or name a class of expanded clone.

d_call	j_call	clone_size	v_call	cdr3_nt	cdr3_aa
NA	TRBJ2-5	NA	TRBV18	TGTGCCAGCTCGCAAGGGGAAGAGACCCAGTACTTC	CASSQGEETQYF
NA	TRBJ2-5	NA	TRBV5-1	TGCGCCAGCAGCTTGGATTTCGGGGGGCGGGCAGAGACCCAGTACTTC	CASSLDFGGRAETQYF
TRBD1	TRBJ1-6	once	TRBV7-2	TGTGCCAGCAGCTTGAGGGCTGGTGGGACAGGGGTTTCACCCCTCCACTTT	CASSLRAGGTGVSPLHF
NA	TRBJ1-2	NA	TRBV9	TGTGCCAGCAGCGCGATGGGCAAGAACTATGGCTACACCTTC	CASSAMGKNYGYTF
NA	TRBJ2-6	NA	TRBV4-3	TGCGCCAGCAGCCCGGGGGTGGTGGACGGCCTTAGCTCTGGGGCCAACGTCCTGACTTTC	CASSPGVVDGLSSGANVLTF
NA	TRBJ2-7	NA	TRBV12-3/TRBV12-4	TGTGCCAGCAGTTTAACAGGGCACGAGCAGTACTTC	CASSLTGHEQYF
TRBD2	TRBJ2-7	NA	TRBV5-5	TGTGCCAGCAGCTTTACTAGCGGGTCCGACTACGAGCAGTACTTC	CASSFTSGSDYEQYF
NA	TRBJ1-3	once	TRBV11-3	TGTGCCAGCAGCTTACGGGGGGGGTCTCCTGGAAACACCATATATTTT	CASSLRGGSPGNTIYF
TRBD1	TRBJ1-1	NA	TRBV6-4	TGTGCCAGCAGTGAACAGGGGACCACTGAAGCTTTCTTT	CASSEQGTTEAFF
NA	TRBJ1-2	NA	TRBV25-1	TGTGCCAGCAGTGAATTTGCCGGTGTGCGAGGGAATGGCTACACCTTC	CASSEFAGVRGNGYTF
TRBD2	TRBJ2-1	NA	TRBV7-9	TGTGCCAGCAGCTTCGGGGCGGGAGGGGTACCTCGGAATGAGCAGTTCTTC	CASSFGAGGVPRNEQFF
NA	TRBJ2-7	NA	TRBV5-1	TGCGCCAGCAGCTTAGATCGGGAACACGAGCAGTACTTC	CASSLDREHEQYF
NA	TRBJ1-2	NA	TRBV15	TGTGCCACCAGCAGAGATCTAAACAGGGACAACTATGGCTACACCTTC	CATSRDLNRDNYGYTF
NA	TRBJ2-1	NA	TRBV7-2	TGTGCCAGCAGCTTCCGGGACACTGGGAATGAGCAGTTCTTC	CASSFRDTGNEQFF
TRBD1	TRBJ2-7	NA	TRBV18	TGTGCCAGCTCACCACTAGGGACAGGGTCATCCTACGAGCAGTACTTC	CASSPLGTGSSYEQYF
TRBD1	TRBJ1-4	NA	TRBV25-1	TGTGCCAGCCGTCCCGGGACAGGGATTAATGAAAAACTGTTTTTT	CASRPGTGINEKLFF
NA	TRBJ2-2	NA	TRBV18	TGTGCCAGCTCACCGGCGGGGGCTAACACCGGGGAGCTGTTTTTT	CASSPAGANTGELFF
NA	TRBJ2-7	NA	TRBV27	TGTGCCAGCAGTTTCATCGGGAGCTCCTACAAGCAGTACTTC	CASSFIGSSYKQYF
NA	TRBJ2-5	NA	TRBV29-1	TGCAGCGTTGATCGCGGGGAGGGGGTTGAGACCCAGTACTTC	CSVDRGEGVETQYF
NA	TRBJ2-6	once	TRBV7-2	TGTGCCAGCAGCTTAGTGAGGCAGGCCAACGTCCTGACTTTC	CASSLVRQANVLTF
NA	TRBJ1-5	NA	TRBV10-2	TGCGCCAGCAGGCCGGGACTTATAACTGGACAGCCCCAGCATTTT	CASRPGLITGQPQHF
NA	TRBJ1-2	NA	TRBV5-1	TGCGCCAGCAGCTTGGTTCCAGGATCCACGGGGGGCTACACCTTC	CASSLVPGSTGGYTF
NA	TRBJ1-5	NA	TRBV24-1	TGTGCCACCGGGGGGGGTAGCAATCAGCCCCAGCATTTT	CATGGGSNQPQHF
NA	TRBJ1-1	NA	TRBV9	TGTGCCAGCAGCGTAGATCCTGAGGCCCAAAAGAACACTGAAGCTTTCTTT	CASSVDPEAQKNTEAFF
NA	TRBJ2-4	NA	TRBV19	TGTGCCAGTAGTATAAGACAGAAAAACATTCAGTACTTC	CASSIRQKNIQYF
TRBD1	TRBJ1-4	NA	TRBV11-3	TGTGCCAGCAGCTCACGGACAGGGGTTGCCAATGAAAAACTGTTTTTT	CASSSRTGVANEKLFF
TRBD1	TRBJ2-7	NA	TRBV7-7	TGTGCTAGCAGCCTCGGGACAGGGTACTCCTACGAGCAGTACTTC	CASSLGTGYSYEQYF
TRBD1	TRBJ1-6	NA	TRBV6-5	TGTGCCAGCAGTTCCAACGACAGGGTAGTGACACCCCTCCACTTT	CASSSNDRVVTPLHF
NA	TRBJ1-3	NA	TRBV19	TGTGCCTCCCCAGCCCCGGGAGCTGGAAACACCATATATTTT	CASPAPGAGNTIYF
TRBD1	TRBJ1-2	NA	TRBV11-3	TGTGCCAGCAGCCCCACAGGGGTCCCTGGCTACACCTTC	CASSPTGVPGYTF
NA	TRBJ1-5	NA	TRBV2	TGTGCCAGCAGTGCAATACAGGGAGTAGGGAGCAATCAGCCCCAGCATTTT	CASSAIQGVGSNQPQHF
TRBD1	TRBJ2-7	NA	TRBV13	TGTGCCAGCAGCTTAGGCCTCAGGGGGCCGGTCGATCACGAGCAGTACTTC	CASSLGLRGPVDHEQYF
NA	TRBJ2-5	NA	TRBV2	TGTGCCAGCAGTGAGTACAGGCAAGAGACCCAGTACTTC	CASSEYRQETQYF
TRBD2	TRBJ2-1	NA	TRBV7-6	TGTGCCAGCAGCGGGACTAGCGGGAAAGTCGGTGAGCAGTTCTTC	CASSGTSGKVGEQFF
NA	TRBJ2-7	NA	TRBV9	TGTGCCAGCAGCGTAGGTTTAGAAAACTACTACGAGCAGTACTTC	CASSVGLENYYEQYF
TRBD1	TRBJ2-5	NA	TRBV19	TGTGCCAGTAGTACCCTCGGACAGGCACGAGGGGAGACCCAGTACTTC	CASSTLGQARGETQYF
TRBD1	TRBJ1-5	NA	TRBV4-1	TGCGCCAGCAGCCAATGGACAGGTGAAGTAGGTCGCAATCAGCCCCAGCATTTT	CASSQWTGEVGRNQPQHF
TRBD1	TRBJ2-5	NA	TRBV24-1	TGTGCCACCAGTGATGCGGACAGGGGCCAAGAGACCCAGTACTTC	CATSDADRGQETQYF
NA	TRBJ1-1	NA	TRBV11-3	TGTGCCAGCAGCGACAGAGTCTCGGGCACTGAAGCTTTCTTT	CASSDRVSGTEAFF
NA	TRBJ2-7	NA	TRBV11-3	TGTGCCAGCAGCACTCCGGAGGGCGAGCAGTACTTC	CASSTPEGEQYF
NA	TRBJ1-2	NA	TRBV7-9	TGTGCCAGCAGCTTAGGGACAGTCTATGGCTACACCTTC	CASSLGTVYGYTF
TRBD1	TRBJ2-7	NA	TRBV27	TGTGCCAGCAGTTTACATGGGGACAGCCCTTACGAGCAGTACTTC	CASSLHGDSPYEQYF
TRBD2	TRBJ2-5	NA	TRBV5-4	TGTGCCAGCAGCTTTGGAGGGAGGGCCGAGGAGACCCAGTACTTC	CASSFGGRAEETQYF
NA	TRBJ1-1	NA	TRBV27	TGTGCCAGCAGCCGACAGAGACAAAACACTGAAGCTTTCTTT	CASSRQRQNTEAFF
TRBD1	TRBJ1-1	NA	TRBV5-8	TGTGCCAGCAGCCCGACAGGGCTGAACACTGAAGCTTTCTTT	CASSPTGLNTEAFF
TRBD2	TRBJ2-1	NA	TRBV29-1	TGCAGCTCGGGACTAGCGGGAGACCTTTACAATGAGCAGTTCTTC	CSSGLAGDLYNEQFF
TRBD2	TRBJ2-3	NA	TRBV3-1/TRBV3-2	TGTGCCAGCAGCCGATGGACTAGCGGGAGAATTGATACGCAGTATTTT	CASSRWTSGRIDTQYF
NA	TRBJ1-6	NA	TRBV7-2	TGTGCCAGCAGCTTGGGCGGGGGGACAAATTCACCCCTCCACTTT	CASSLGGGTNSPLHF
NA	TRBJ1-5	NA	TRBV7-6	TGTGCCAGCAGCTTGGACAACTACGCCAATCAGCCCCAGCATTTT	CASSLDNYANQPQHF
NA	TRBJ2-5	NA	TRBV7-6	TGTGCCAGCAGCTTAGCGCCTAAAGAGACCCAGTACTTC	CASSLAPKETQYF
TRBD2	TRBJ2-1	NA	TRBV7-2	TGTGCCAGCAGCTCGTGGACTAGCGGCCACAATGAGCAGTTCTTC	CASSSWTSGHNEQFF
TRBD1	TRBJ2-7	NA	TRBV7-8	TGTGCCAGCAGCGACAAAACAGGGGCCTACGAGCAGTACTTC	CASSDKTGAYEQYF
NA	TRBJ1-2	once	TRBV7-9	TGTGCCAGCAGCTTTCAGGGTTGGAATGGCTACACCTTC	CASSFQGWNGYTF
NA	TRBJ1-4	NA	TRBV30	TGTGCCTGGAGTGTAATGCAGGGGTATGAAAAACTGTTTTTT	CAWSVMQGYEKLFF
NA	TRBJ2-7	NA	TRBV7-2	TGTGCCAGCAGCCTCATCCGGGAGAACTACGAGCAGTACTTC	CASSLIRENYEQYF
NA	TRBJ1-2	once	TRBV23-1	TGCGCCAGCACCGTAGGGGCGGTTAACTATGGCTACACCTTC	CASTVGAVNYGYTF
TRBD2	TRBJ2-7	NA	TRBV7-8	TGTGCCAGCAGCTTAAGTAGCGGGAGGGCGGGGGCCTACGAGCAGTACTTC	CASSLSSGRAGAYEQYF
NA	TRBJ1-2	NA	TRBV7-2	TGTGCCAGCAGCTTAGGGGCCGGTCGGTCCTATGGCTACACCTTC	CASSLGAGRSYGYTF